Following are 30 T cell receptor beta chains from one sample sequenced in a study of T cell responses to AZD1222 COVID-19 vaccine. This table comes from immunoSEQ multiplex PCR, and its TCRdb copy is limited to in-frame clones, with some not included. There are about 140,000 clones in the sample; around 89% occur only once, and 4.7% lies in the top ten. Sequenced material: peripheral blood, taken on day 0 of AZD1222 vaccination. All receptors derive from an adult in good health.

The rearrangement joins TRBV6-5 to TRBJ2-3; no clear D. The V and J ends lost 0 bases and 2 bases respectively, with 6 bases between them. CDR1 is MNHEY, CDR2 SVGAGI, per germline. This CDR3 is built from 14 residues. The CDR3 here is CASSYSGHTDTQYF. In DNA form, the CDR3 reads TGTGCCAGCAGTTACTCGGGCCACACAGATACGCAGTATTTT.

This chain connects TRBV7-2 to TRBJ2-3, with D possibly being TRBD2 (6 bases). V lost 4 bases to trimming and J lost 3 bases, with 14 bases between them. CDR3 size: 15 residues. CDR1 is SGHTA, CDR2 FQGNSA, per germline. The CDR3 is CASSSRLGSTDTQYF. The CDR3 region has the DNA TGTGCCAGCAGCTCCCGACTAGGGTCAACAGATACGCAGTATTTT.

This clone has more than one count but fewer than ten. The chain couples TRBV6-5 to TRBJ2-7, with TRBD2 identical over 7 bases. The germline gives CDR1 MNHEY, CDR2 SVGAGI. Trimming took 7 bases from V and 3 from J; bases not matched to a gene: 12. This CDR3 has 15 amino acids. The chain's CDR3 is CASTISGGSNYEQYF. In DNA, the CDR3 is TGTGCCAGCACCATCAGCGGCGGGAGTAACTACGAGCAGTACTTC.

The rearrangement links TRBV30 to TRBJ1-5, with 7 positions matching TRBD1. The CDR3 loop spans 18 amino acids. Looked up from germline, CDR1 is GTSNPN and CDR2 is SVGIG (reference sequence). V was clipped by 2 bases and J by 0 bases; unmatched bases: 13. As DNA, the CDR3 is TGTGCCTGGAGTTTACAGGGGAGGGTCGCTTATAGCAATCAGCCCCAGCATTTT. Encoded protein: CAWSLQGRVAYSNQPQHF.

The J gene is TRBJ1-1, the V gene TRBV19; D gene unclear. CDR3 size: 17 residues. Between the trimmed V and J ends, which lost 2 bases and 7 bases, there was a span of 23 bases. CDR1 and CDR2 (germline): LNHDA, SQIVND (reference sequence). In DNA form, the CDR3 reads TGTGCCAGTAGTATAATCTACACCCCAGGTGGACTTTATGAAGCTTTCTTT. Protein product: CASSIIYTPGGLYEAFF.

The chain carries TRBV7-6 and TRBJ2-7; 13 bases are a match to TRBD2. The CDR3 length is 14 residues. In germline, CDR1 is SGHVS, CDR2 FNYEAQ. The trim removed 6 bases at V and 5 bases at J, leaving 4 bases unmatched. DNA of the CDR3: TGTGCCAGCAGTCGACTAGCGGGGGGCCACGAGCAGTACTTC. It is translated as CASSRLAGGHEQYF.

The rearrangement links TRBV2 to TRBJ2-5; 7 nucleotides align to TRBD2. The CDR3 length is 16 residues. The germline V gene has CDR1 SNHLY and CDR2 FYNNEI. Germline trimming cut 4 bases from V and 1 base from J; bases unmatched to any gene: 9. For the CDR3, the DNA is TGTGCCAGCAGTGCGGGCGGGAGAAATCCCCAAGAGACCCAGTACTTC. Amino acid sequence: CASSAGGRNPQETQYF. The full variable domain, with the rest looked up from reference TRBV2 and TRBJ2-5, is EPEVTQTPSHQVTQMGQEVILRCVPISNHLYFYWYRQILGQKVEFLVSFYNNEISEKSEIFDDQFSVERPDGSNFTLKIRSTKLEDSAMYFCASSAGGRNPQETQYFGPGTRLLVL.

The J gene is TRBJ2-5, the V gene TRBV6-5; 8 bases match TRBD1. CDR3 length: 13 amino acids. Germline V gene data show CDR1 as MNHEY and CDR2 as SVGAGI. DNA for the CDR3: TGTGCGGGTGGACAGGGCATCCGGGAGACCCAGTACTTC. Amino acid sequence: CAGGQGIRETQYF.

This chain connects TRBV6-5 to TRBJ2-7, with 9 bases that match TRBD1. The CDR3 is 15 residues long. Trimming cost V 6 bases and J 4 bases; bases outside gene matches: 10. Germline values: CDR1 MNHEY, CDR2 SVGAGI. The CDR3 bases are TGTGCCAGCAGGGCCGGGACAGGGTTGGGATACGAGCAGTACTTC. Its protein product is CASRAGTGLGYEQYF.

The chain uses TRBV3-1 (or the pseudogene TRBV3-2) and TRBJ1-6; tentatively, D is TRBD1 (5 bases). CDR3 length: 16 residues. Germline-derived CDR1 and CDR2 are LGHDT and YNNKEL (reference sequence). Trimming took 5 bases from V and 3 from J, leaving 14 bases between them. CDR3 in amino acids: CASSGGRHYYNSPLHF. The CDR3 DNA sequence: TGTGCCAGCAGCGGGGGACGGCACTACTATAATTCACCCCTCCACTTT.

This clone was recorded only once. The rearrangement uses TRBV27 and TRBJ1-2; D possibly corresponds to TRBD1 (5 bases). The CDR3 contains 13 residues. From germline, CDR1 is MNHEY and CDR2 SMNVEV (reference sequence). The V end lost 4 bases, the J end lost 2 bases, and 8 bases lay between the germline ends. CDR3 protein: CASSYGGNYGYTF. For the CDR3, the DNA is TGTGCCAGCAGTTACGGGGGGAACTATGGCTACACCTTC.

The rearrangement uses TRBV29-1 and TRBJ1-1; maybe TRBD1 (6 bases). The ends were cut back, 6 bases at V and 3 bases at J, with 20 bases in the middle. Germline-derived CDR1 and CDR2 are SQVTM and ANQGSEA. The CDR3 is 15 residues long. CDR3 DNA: TGCAGCGTCCATGGCTCCCCAAAGGGGGACACTGAAGCTTTCTTT. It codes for CSVHGSPKGDTEAFF. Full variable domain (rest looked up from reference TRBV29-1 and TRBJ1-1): SAVISQKPSRDICQRGTSLTIQCQVDSQVTMMFWYRQQPGQSLTLIATANQGSEATYESGFVIDKFPISRPNLTFSTLTVSNMSPEDSSIYLCSVHGSPKGDTEAFFGQGTRLTVV.

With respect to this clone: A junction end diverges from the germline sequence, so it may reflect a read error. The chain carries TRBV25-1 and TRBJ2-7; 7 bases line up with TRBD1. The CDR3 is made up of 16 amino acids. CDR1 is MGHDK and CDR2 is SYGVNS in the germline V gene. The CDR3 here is CVSSDRQGTLSYEQYF. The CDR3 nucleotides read TGTGTCAGCAGTGACAGACAGGGTACCTTATCCTACGAGCAGTACTTC.

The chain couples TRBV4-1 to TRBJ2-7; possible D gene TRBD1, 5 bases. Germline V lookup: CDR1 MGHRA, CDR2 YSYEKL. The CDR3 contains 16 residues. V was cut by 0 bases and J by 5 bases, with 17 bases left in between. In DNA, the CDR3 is TGCGCCAGCAGCCAAGATGGGGCAGGGTCGTTCGACGAGCAGTACTTC. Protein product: CASSQDGAGSFDEQYF.

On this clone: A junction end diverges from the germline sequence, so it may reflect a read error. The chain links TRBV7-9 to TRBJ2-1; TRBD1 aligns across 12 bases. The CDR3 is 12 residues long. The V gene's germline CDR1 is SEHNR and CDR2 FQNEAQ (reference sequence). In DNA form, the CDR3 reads TGTGCCAGCAGCTCGGGACAGGGGGCTCATCTCTTC. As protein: CASSSGQGAHLF. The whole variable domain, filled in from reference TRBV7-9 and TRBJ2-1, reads DTGVSQNPRHKITKRGQNVTFRCDPISEHNRLYWYRQTLGQGPEFLTYFQNEAQLEKSRLLSDRFSAERPKGSFSTLEIQRTEQGDSAMYLCASSSGQGAHLFGPGTRLTVL.

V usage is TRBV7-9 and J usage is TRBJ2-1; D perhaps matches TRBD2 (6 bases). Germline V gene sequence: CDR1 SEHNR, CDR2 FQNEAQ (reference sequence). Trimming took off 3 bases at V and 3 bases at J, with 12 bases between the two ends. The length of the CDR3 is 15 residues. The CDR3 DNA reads TGTGCCAGCAGCTTGGAAACGGGGGTCTACAATGAGCAGTTCTTC. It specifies CASSLETGVYNEQFF.

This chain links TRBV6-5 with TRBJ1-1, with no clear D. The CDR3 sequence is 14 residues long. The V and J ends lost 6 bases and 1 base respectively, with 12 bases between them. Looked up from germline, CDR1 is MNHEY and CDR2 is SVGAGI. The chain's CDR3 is CASRGLLGNTEAFF. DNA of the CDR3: TGTGCCAGCAGGGGCCTTTTAGGGAACACTGAAGCTTTCTTT.

The CDR3 here is CASSSTSGRALEQYF. The CDR3 DNA reads as TGTGCCAGCAGCTCCACTAGCGGGAGGGCGCTCGAGCAGTACTTC. This rearrangement joins TRBV7-9 to TRBJ2-7; 13 nucleotides match TRBD2. V lost 4 bases to trimming and J lost 6 bases; unmatched junction nucleotides: 6. The germline V gene has CDR1 SEHNR and CDR2 FQNEAQ (reference sequence). The CDR3 runs to 15 residues. Full variable domain (rest looked up from reference TRBV7-9 and TRBJ2-7): DTGVSQNPRHKITKRGQNVTFRCDPISEHNRLYWYRQTLGQGPEFLTYFQNEAQLEKSRLLSDRFSAERPKGSFSTLEIQRTEQGDSAMYLCASSSTSGRALEQYFGPGTRLTVT.

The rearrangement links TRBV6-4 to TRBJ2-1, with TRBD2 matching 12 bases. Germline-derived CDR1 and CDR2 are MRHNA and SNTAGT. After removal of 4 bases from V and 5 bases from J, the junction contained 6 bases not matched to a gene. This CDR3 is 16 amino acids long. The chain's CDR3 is CASSAELAGGHNEQFF. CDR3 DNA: TGTGCCAGCAGTGCCGAACTAGCGGGAGGACACAATGAGCAGTTCTTC.

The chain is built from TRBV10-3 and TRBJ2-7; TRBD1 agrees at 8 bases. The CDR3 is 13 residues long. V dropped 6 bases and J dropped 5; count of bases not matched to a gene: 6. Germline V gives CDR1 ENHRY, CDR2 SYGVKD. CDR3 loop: CAIRWGTGDEQYF. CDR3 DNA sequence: TGTGCCATCAGATGGGGGACAGGCGACGAGCAGTACTTC.

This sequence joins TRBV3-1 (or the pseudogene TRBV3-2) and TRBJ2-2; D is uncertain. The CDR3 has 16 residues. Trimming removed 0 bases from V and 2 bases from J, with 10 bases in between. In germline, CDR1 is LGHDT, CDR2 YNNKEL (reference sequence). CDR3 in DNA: TGTGCCAGCAGCCAAGACCGTTGGGTTAACACCGGGGAGCTGTTTTTT. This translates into CASSQDRWVNTGELFF.

In nucleotides, the CDR3 is TGTGCCAGCAGTGAATTGAGCGGCCGAAACCATGAGCAGTTCTTC. Its translation is CASSELSGRNHEQFF. This chain uses TRBV2 with TRBJ2-1; a possible D gene is TRBD2 (5 bases). Per germline, CDR1 SNHLY and CDR2 FYNNEI. The CDR3 runs 15 residues. Trimming pared 2 bases from V and 8 bases from J, leaving 16 bases between.

CDR3 bases: TGCGCCAGCAACAGGGCAGGGGAGACCCAGTACTTC. Residues: CASNRAGETQYF. The rearrangement uses TRBV5-1 and TRBJ2-5, with D possibly TRBD1 on 6 matching bases. Trimming stripped 6 bases from V and 5 bases from J, with 11 bases between. CDR3 length equals 12 residues. Per germline, CDR1 SGHRS and CDR2 YFSETQ.

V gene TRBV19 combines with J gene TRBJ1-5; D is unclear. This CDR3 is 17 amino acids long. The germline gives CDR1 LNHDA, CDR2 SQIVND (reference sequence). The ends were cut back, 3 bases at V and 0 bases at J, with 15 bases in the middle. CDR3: CASSILVATHSNQPQHF. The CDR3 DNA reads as TGTGCCAGTAGTATTTTAGTCGCCACACATAGCAATCAGCCCCAGCATTTT.

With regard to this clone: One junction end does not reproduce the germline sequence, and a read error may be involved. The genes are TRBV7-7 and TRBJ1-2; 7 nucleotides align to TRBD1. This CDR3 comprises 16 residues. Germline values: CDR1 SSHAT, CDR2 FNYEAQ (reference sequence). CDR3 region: CASSLVQGQWGHGYTF. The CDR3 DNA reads TGTGCTAGCAGCTTAGTCCAGGGACAGTGGGGCCATGGCTACACCTTC.

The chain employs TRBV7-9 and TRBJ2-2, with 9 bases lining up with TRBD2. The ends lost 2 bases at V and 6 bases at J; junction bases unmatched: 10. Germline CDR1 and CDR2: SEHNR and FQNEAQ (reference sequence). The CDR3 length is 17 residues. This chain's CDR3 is CASSLFSSAGGAGELFF. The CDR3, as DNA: TGTGCCAGCAGCTTATTTTCGTCTGCGGGAGGGGCCGGGGAGCTGTTTTTT.

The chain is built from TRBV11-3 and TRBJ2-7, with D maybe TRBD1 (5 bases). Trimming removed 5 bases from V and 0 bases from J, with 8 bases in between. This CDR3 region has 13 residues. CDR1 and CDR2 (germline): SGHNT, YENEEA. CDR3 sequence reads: CASSPDTSYEQYF. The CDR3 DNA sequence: TGTGCCAGCAGCCCGGACACCTCCTACGAGCAGTACTTC.

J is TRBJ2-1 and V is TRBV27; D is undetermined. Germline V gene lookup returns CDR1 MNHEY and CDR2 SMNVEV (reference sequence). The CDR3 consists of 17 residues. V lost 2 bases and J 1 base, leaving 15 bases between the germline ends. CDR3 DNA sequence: TGTGCCAGCAGTTTAACTCCTGGTGGGGTTTCCTACAATGAGCAGTTCTTC. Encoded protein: CASSLTPGGVSYNEQFF.

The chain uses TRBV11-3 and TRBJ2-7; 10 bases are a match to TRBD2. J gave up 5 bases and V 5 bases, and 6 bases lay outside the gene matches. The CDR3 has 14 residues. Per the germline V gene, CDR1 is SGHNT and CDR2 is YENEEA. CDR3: CASSPSGSVHEQYF. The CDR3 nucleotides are TGTGCCAGCAGCCCTAGCGGGAGTGTCCACGAGCAGTACTTC.

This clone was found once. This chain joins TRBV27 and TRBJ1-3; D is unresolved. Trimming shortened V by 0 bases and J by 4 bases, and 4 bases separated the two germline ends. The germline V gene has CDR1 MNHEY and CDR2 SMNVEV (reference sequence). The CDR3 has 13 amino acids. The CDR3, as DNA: TGTGCCAGCAGTTTATCTGGAGGAAACACCATATATTTT. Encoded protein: CASSLSGGNTIYF.